A selection of T cell receptor beta chains follows, all from one sample in a study of T cells in localized non-small cell lung cancer. Using immunoSEQ multiplex PCR, the repertoire was profiled, and TCRdb retains in-frame clones only, with some absent. The sample has 3,500 to 5,000 clones, less than 40% seen once; the top ten hold just over 20%. Material: lung tumor tissue, obtained before any cancer treatment. Receptors were obtained from a male donor at least 60 years old with stage III lung adenocarcinoma. Both conserved end residues are part of each CDR3. D genes are given only for firm matches.

cdr3_length v_call d_call cdr3_aa
15 TRBV29-1 NA CSVEASGPLYNEQFF
15 TRBV29-1 TRBD1 CSVEGSQGANTEAFF
18 TRBV4-1 NA CASSQDLTGGLLAVEQYF
16 TRBV11-3 NA CASRYDGGHWSSPLHF
13 TRBV19 NA CAAKTGLGQPQHF
14 TRBV9 TRBD2 CATKTSGGTDTQYF
13 TRBV29-1 NA CSVQDNKNYEQYF
16 TRBV18 NA CASSPTREGAGNEQFF
16 TRBV9 TRBD1 CASSSGTALSSYEQYF
16 TRBV30 TRBD1 CAWSGGGPLSNQPQHF
15 TRBV25-1 TRBD1 CASSADRVTNQPQHF
13 TRBV18 NA CASSGAGNQPQHF
15 TRBV11-3 NA CASSPRDIDAVSQYF
15 TRBV5-1 NA CASSFVLSGANVLTF
16 TRBV10-3 NA CAIRLQGASGANVLTF
14 TRBV11-3 TRBD1 CASRRQGPNEKLFF
14 TRBV19 NA CASKSGRSNQPQHF
17 TRBV19 TRBD1 CASSASWDSLSNEKLFF
16 TRBV11-3 NA CASSLMTQGTNQPQHF
21 TRBV7-4 TRBD1 CASSSTERTGPKNINTGELFF
15 TRBV6-8 TRBD1 CASSSRTGATYEQYF
14 TRBV9 NA CASSVSDSNQPQHF
14 TRBV19 TRBD1 CASSEQGANYGYTF
14 TRBV5-1 TRBD1 CASSWDSSGNTIYF
20 TRBV9 TRBD2 CASSVATLAGASVGTDTQYF
15 TRBV6-8 TRBD2 CASISTSGGYNEQFF
14 TRBV5-1 NA CASSPGPTNNEQFF
13 TRBV6-8 NA CASTPLPTGELFF
14 TRBV6-8 NA CATKPESSYNEQFF
17 TRBV11-3 TRBD2 CASSSVVAGVLSYEQYF
16 TRBV5-1 NA CASSLSLVGVGTEAFF
16 TRBV6-8 TRBD2 CASSPTGGSSTDTQYF
15 TRBV11-3 NA CASSLGAVMNTEAFF
14 TRBV29-1 TRBD2 CSVRLAGRTGELFF
16 TRBV6-8 NA CASSQDRMGLTDTQYF
14 TRBV30 TRBD1 CAVLRQGSYNEQFF
16 TRBV11-3 TRBD2 CASSSTSGGARGEQYF
17 TRBV18 NA CASSPPDGWQGGETQYF
15 TRBV19 TRBD1 CASRTGPYSDYGYTF
15 TRBV7-1 TRBD1 CASSPTGGSYHEQYF
13 TRBV9 TRBD1 CASSPPTGAEQYF
16 TRBV19 NA CASSITGGGAHYGYTF
16 TRBV5-1 NA CASSLGPGVSEGAQYF
14 TRBV19 NA CASSRQVTANGYTF
17 TRBV11-3 TRBD2 CASSLELAGAETGELFF
18 TRBV12-5 TRBD1 CASGLGGTAGLSNQPQHF
12 TRBV19 TRBD1 CATTGPNYGYTF
13 TRBV9 NA CASSVQANYGYTF
14 TRBV6-8 TRBD1 CASSLDRGLNEQYF
15 TRBV25-1 NA CASSEEQGGANEAFF
16 TRBV4-1 NA CASSYRYAGGTYEQYF
16 TRBV6-8 TRBD1 CASSVEDAGGNGELFF
16 TRBV11-3 NA CASSYRQALMNTEAFF
14 TRBV6-8 TRBD1 CASRTGQRYNEQFF
12 TRBV30 NA CAWKAKGNTIYF